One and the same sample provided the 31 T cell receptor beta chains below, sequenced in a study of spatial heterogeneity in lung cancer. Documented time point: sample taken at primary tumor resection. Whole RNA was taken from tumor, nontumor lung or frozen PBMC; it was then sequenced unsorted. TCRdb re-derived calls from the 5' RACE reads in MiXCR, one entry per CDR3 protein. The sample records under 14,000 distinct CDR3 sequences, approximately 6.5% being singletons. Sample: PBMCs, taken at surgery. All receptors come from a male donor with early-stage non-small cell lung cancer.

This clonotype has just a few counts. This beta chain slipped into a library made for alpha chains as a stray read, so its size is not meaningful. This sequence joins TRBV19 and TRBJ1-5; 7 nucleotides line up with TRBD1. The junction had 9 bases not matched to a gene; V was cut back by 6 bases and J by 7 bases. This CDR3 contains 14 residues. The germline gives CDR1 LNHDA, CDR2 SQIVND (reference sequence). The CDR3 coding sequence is TGTGCCAGTAGCATGTGGGGAGGGGGCCAGCCCCAGCATTTT. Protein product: CASSMWGGGQPQHF. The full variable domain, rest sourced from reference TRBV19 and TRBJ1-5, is DGGITQSPKYLFRKEGQNVTLSCEQNLNHDAMYWYRQDPGQGLRLIYYSQIVNDFQKGDIAEGYSVSREKKESFPLTVTSAQKNPTAFYLCASSMWGGGQPQHFGDGTRLSIL.

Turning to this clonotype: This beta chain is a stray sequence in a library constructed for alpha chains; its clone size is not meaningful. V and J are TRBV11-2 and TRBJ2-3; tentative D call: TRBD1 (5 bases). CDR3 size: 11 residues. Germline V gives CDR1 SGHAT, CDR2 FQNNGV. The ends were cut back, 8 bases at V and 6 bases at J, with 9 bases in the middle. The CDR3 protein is CASGQGDTQYF. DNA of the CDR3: TGTGCCAGCGGCCAGGGCGATACGCAGTATTTT.

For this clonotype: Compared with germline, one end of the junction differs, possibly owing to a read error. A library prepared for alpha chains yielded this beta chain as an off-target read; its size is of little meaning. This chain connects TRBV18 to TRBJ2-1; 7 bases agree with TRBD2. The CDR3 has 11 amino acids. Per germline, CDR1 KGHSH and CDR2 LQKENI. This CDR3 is CASSGTGLVLF. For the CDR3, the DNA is TGTGCCAGCTCAGGCACCGGACTAGTGCTCTTC.

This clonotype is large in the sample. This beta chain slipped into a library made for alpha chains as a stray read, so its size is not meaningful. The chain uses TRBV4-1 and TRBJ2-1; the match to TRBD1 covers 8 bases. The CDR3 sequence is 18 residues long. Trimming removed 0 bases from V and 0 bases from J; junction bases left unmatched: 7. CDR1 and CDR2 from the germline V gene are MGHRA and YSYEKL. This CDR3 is CASSQDYQGASSYNEQFF. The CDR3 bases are TGCGCCAGCAGCCAAGACTACCAGGGGGCAAGCTCCTACAATGAGCAGTTCTTC.

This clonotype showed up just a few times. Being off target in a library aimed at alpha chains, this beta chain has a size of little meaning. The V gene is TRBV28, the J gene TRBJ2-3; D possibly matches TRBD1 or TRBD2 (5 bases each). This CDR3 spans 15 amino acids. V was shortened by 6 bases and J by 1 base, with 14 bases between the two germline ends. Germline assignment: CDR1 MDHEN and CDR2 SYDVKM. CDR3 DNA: TGTGCCAGCAGCCGCCGGGACCAACGCACAGATACGCAGTATTTT. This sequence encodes CASSRRDQRTDTQYF.

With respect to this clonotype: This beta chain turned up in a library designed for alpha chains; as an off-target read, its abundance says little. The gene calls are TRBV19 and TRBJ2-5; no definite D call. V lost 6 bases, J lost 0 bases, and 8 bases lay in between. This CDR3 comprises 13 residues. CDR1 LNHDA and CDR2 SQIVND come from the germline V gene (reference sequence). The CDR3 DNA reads TGTGCCAGTAGACACTCGGACCAAGAGACCCAGTACTTC. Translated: CASRHSDQETQYF.

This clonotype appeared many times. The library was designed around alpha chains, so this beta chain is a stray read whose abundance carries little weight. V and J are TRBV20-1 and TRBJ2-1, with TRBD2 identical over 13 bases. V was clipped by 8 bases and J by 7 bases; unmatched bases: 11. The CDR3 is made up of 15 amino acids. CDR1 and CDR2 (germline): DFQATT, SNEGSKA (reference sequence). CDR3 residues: CSSALAGGLRNEQFF. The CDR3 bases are TGCAGTTCAGCACTAGCGGGAGGGCTGCGGAATGAGCAGTTCTTC.

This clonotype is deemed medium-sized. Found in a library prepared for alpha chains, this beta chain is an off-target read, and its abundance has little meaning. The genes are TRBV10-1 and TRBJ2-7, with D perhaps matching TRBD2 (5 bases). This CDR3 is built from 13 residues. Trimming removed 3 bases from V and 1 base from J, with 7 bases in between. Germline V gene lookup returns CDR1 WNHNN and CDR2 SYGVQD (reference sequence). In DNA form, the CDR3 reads TGCGCCAGCAGTGATCGGGAATCCTACGAGCAGTACTTC. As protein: CASSDRESYEQYF.

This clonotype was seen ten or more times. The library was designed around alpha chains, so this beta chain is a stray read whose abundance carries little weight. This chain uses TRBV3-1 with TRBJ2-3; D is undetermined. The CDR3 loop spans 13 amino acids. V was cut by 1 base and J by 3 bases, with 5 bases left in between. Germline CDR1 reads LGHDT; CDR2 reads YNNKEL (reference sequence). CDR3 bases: TGTGCCAGCAGCCAAGGGCGGACAGATACGCAGTATTTT. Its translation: CASSQGRTDTQYF.

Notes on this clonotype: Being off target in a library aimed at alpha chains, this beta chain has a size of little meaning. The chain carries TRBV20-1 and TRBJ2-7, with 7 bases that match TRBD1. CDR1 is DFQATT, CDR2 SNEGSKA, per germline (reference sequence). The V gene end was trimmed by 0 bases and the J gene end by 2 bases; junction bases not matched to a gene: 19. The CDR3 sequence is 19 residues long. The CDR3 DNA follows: TGCAGTGCTAGAGACCATACCGGGACAGACCCACTCTTGACCTACGAGCAGTACTTC. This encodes CSARDHTGTDPLLTYEQYF.

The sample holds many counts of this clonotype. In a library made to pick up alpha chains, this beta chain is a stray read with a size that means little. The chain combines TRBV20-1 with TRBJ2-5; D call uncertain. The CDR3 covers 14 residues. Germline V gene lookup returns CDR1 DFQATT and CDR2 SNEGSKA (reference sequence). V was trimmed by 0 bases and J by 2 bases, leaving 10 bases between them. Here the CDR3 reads CSARDLKLQETQYF. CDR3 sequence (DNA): TGCAGTGCTAGAGATTTGAAACTGCAAGAGACCCAGTACTTC.

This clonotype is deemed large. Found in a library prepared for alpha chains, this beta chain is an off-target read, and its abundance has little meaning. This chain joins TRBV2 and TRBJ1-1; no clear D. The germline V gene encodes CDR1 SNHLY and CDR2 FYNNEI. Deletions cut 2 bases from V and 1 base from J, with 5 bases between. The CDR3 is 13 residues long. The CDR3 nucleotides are TGTGCCAGCAGTGAAACCCCGAACACTGAAGCTTTCTTT. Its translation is CASSETPNTEAFF.

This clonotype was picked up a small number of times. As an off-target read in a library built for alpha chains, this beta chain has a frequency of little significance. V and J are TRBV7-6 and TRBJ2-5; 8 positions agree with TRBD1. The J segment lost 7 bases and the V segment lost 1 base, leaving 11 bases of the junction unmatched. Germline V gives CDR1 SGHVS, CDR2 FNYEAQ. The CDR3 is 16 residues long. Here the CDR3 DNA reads TGTGCCAGCAGCTTAGAAGCAGGGGGCTTGAAGGGGACCCAGTACTTC. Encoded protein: CASSLEAGGLKGTQYF. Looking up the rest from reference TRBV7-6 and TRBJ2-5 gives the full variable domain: GAGVSQSPRYKVTKRGQDVALRCDPISGHVSLYWYRQALGQGPEFLTYFNYEAQQDKSGLPNDRFSAERPEGSISTLTIQRTEQRDSAMYRCASSLEAGGLKGTQYFGPGTRLLVL.

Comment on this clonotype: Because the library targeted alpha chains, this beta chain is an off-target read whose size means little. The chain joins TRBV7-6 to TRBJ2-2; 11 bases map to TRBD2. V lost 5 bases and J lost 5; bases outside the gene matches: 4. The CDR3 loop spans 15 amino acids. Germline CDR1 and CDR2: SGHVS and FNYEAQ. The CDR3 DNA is TGTGCCAGCAGCCTGACTAGCGGGGAGACCGGGGAGCTGTTTTTT. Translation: CASSLTSGETGELFF.

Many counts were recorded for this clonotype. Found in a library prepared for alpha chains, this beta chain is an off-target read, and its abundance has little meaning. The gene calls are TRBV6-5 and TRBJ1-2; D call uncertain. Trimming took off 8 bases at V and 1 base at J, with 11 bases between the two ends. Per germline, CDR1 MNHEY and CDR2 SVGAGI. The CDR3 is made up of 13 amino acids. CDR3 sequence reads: CASRSTFNYGYTF. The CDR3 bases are TGTGCCAGCCGAAGTACATTTAACTATGGCTACACCTTC.

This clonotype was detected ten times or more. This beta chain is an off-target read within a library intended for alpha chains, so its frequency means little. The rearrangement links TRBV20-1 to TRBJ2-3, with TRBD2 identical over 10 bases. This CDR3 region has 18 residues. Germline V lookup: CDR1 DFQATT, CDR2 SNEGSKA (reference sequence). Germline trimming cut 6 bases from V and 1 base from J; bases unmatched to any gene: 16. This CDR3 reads CSALEWLAGVRGTDTQYF. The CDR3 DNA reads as TGCAGTGCCTTGGAGTGGCTAGCGGGAGTCAGGGGCACAGATACGCAGTATTTT.

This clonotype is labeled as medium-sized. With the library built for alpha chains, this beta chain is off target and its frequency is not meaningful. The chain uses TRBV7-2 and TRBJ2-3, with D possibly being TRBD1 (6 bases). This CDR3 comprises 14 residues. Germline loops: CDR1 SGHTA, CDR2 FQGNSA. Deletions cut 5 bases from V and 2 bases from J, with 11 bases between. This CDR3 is CASSPGQPTDTQYF. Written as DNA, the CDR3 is TGTGCCAGCAGCCCAGGACAGCCCACAGATACGCAGTATTTT.

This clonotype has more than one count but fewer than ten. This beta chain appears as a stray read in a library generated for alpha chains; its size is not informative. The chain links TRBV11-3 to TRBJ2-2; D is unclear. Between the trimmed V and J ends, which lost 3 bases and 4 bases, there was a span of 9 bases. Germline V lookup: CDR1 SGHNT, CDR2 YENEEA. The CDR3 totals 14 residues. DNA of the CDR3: TGTGCCAGCAGCTTCGCAGGTACCACCGGGGAGCTGTTTTTT. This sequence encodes CASSFAGTTGELFF.

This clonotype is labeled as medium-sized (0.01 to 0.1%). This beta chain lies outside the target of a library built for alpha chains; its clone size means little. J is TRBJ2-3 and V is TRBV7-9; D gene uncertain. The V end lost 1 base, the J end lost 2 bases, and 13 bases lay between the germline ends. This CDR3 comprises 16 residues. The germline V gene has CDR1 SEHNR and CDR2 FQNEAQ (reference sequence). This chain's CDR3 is CASSLGLTVTTDTQYF. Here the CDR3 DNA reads TGTGCCAGCAGCTTAGGTTTGACGGTGACCACAGATACGCAGTATTTT.

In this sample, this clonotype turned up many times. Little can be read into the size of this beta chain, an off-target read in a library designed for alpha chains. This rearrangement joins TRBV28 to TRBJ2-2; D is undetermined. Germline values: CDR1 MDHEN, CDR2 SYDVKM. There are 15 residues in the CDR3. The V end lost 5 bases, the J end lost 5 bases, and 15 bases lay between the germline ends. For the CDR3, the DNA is TGTGCCAGCAGTCTCAGTCTTTGGGGAACCGGGGAGCTGTTTTTT. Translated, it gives CASSLSLWGTGELFF.

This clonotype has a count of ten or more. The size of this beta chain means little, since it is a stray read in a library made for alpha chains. The CDR3 loop is CASSDRGQAETQYF. In DNA form, the CDR3 reads TGTGCCAGCAGCGACCGGGGCCAGGCGGAGACCCAGTACTTC. The J gene is TRBJ2-5, the V gene TRBV7-9; D assignment may be TRBD1 or TRBD2 (5 bases each). Germline CDR1 is SEHNR and CDR2 is FQNEAQ (reference sequence). The V end was cut by 5 bases, the J end by 5 bases, with 15 bases between. The CDR3 sequence is 14 residues long.

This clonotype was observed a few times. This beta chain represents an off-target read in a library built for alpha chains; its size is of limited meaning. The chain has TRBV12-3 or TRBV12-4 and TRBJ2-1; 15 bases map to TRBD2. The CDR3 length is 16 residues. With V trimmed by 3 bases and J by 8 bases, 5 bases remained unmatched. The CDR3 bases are TGTGCCAGCAGTTTGGGACTAGCGGGAGGCATCGATGAGCAGTTCTTC. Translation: CASSLGLAGGIDEQFF.

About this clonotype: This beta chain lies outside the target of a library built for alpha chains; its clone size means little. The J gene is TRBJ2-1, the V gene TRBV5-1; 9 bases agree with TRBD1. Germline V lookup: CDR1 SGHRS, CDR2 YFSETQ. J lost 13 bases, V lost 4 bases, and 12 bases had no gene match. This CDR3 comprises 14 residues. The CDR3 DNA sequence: TGCGCCAGCAGCCCGGGGACAGGGAGTTCTCTTCAGTTCTTC. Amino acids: CASSPGTGSSLQFF. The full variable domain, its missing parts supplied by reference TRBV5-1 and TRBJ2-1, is KAGVTQTPRYLIKTRGQQVTLSCSPISGHRSVSWYQQTPGQGLQFLFEYFSETQRNKGNFPGRFSGRQFSNSRSEMNVSTLELGDSALYLCASSPGTGSSLQFFGPGTRLTVL.

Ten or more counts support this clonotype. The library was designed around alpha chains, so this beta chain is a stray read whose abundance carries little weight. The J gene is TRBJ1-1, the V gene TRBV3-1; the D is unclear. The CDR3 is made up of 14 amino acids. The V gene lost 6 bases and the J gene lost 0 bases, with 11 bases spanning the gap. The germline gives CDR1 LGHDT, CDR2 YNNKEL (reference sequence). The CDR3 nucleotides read TGTGCCAGCAGGTCTTGGCAGATGAACACTGAAGCTTTCTTT. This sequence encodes CASRSWQMNTEAFF. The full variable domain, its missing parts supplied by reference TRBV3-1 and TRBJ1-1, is DTAVSQTPKYLVTQMGNDKSIKCEQNLGHDTMYWYKQDSKKFLKIMFSYNNKELIINETVPNRFSPKSPDKAHLNLHINSLELGDSAVYFCASRSWQMNTEAFFGQGTRLTVV.

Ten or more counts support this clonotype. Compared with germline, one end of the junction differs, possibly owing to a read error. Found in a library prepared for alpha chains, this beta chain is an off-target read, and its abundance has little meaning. The CDR3 nucleotides are TGTGCCAGCACTTACCGGGACGGAGTTCTCCCTGGGGCCAACGTCCTGACTTTC. This translates into CASTYRDGVLPGANVLTF. The V and J genes are TRBV6-2 or TRBV6-3 and TRBJ2-6; TRBD1 or TRBD2 may be the D gene (5 bases each). Germline V CDR1 and CDR2: MNHEY, SVGEGT. The CDR3 is made up of 18 amino acids.

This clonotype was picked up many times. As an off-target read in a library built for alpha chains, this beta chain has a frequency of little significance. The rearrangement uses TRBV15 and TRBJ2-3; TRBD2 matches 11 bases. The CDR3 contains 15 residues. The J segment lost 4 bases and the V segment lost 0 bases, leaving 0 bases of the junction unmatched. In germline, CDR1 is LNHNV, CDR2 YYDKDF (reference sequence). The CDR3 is CATSRDSGGADTQYF. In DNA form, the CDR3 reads TGTGCCACCAGCAGAGATAGCGGGGGGGCAGATACGCAGTATTTT.

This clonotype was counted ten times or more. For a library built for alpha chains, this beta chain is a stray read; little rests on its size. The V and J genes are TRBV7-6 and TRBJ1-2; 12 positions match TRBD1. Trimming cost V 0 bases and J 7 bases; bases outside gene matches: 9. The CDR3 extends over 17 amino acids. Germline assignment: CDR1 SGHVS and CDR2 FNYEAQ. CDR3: CASSLAGTGGASGGYTF. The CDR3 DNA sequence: TGTGCCAGCAGCTTAGCAGGGACAGGGGGCGCTTCGGGTGGCTACACCTTC.

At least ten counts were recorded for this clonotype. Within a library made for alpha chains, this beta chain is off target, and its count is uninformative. As DNA, the CDR3 is TGCAGTGCTCGGACAGGGGGTACCGATGGCTACACCTTC. Amino acids: CSARTGGTDGYTF. This rearrangement joins TRBV20-1 to TRBJ1-2; 10 bases are shared with TRBD1. V lost 5 bases to trimming and J lost 6 bases; unmatched junction nucleotides: 6. The length of the CDR3 is 13 residues. In germline, CDR1 is DFQATT, CDR2 SNEGSKA (reference sequence).

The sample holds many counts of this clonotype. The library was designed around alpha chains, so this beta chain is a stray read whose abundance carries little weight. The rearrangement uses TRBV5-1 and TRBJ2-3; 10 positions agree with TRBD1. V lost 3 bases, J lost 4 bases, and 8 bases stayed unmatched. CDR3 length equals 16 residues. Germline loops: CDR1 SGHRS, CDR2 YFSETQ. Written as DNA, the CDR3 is TGCGCCAGCAGCTGGGGGACAGGGGATAGGGCAGATACGCAGTATTTT. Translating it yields CASSWGTGDRADTQYF.

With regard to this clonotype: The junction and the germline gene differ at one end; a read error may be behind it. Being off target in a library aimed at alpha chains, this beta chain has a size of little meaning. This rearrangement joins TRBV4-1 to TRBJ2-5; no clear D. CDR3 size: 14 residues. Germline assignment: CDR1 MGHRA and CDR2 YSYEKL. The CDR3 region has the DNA TGCGCCAGTAGCCAAGTGGACGGCCAAGAGACCCAGTACTTC. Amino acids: CASSQVDGQETQYF.

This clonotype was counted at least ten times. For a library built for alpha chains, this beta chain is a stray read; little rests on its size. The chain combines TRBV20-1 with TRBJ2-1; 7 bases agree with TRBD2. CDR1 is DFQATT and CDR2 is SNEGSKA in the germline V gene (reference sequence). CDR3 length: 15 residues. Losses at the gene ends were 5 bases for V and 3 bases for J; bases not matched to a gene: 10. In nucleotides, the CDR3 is TGCAGTGCTCCCCGGTTGCTAGCGGACTACAATGAGCAGTTCTTC. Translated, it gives CSAPRLLADYNEQFF.